This T cell receptor beta chain comes out of a study of control samples from healthy donors and cancer patients. Some clones are missing from TCRdb's copy, which holds only in-frame ones; the method was immunoSEQ multiplex PCR. The sample holds around 80,000 clones; about 88% are singletons and the top ten take 5% to 7%. With 6 bases clipped from V and 3 bases from J, the junction kept 11 bases outside the gene matches. Per germline, CDR1 MGHDK and CDR2 SYGVNS. The CDR3 covers 16 residues. The TCR was taken from a woman aged 45-65 years in good health. The V and J genes are TRBV25-1 and TRBJ1-3, with TRBD1 matching over 7 bases. Material for sequencing was blood. The CDR3 nucleotides are TGTGCCAGCAGGAAGGCCGGGACAGCATTTGGAAACACCATATATTTT. Its protein product is CASRKAGTAFGNTIYF.